The entry below gives a single TCR beta chain sequence along with its context. The data stem from a study of blood T cell repertoires in COVID-19. Study-level background: PBMCs, B-cell-depleted T cells, or T cells were the source of the cDNA or gDNA that made up the material.

Germline V gene sequence: CDR1 SGHNT, CDR2 YYREEE (reference sequence). The CDR3 has 16 amino acids. J lost 4 bases, V lost 4 bases, and 6 bases had no gene match. Original processing notes: Estimates of nucleated cell counts were drawn from the amplification of reference gene primers. The protocol was immunoSEQ multiplex PCR, while the TCRdb copy is restricted to in-frame clones and leaves out a portion. V and J calls and clone size are those listed in that table; D and trimming were worked out from the DNA. The sample records approximately 24,000 clones, approximately 86% being singletons. This chain joins TRBV5-4 and TRBJ2-2, with TRBD2 identical over 11 bases. Material for sequencing was peripheral blood. The TCR was taken from a man in his sixties or seventies with acute or convalescent COVID-19. The CDR3 loop is CASSDPSGGSTGELFF. The CDR3 nucleotides read TGTGCCAGCAGCGATCCTAGCGGGGGGAGCACCGGGGAGCTGTTTTTT. The whole variable domain, filled in from reference TRBV5-4 and TRBJ2-2, reads ETGVTQSPTHLIKTRGQQVTLRCSSQSGHNTVSWYQQALGQGPQFIFQYYREEENGRGNFPPRFSGLQFPNYSSELNVNALELDDSALYLCASSDPSGGSTGELFFGEGSRLTVL.